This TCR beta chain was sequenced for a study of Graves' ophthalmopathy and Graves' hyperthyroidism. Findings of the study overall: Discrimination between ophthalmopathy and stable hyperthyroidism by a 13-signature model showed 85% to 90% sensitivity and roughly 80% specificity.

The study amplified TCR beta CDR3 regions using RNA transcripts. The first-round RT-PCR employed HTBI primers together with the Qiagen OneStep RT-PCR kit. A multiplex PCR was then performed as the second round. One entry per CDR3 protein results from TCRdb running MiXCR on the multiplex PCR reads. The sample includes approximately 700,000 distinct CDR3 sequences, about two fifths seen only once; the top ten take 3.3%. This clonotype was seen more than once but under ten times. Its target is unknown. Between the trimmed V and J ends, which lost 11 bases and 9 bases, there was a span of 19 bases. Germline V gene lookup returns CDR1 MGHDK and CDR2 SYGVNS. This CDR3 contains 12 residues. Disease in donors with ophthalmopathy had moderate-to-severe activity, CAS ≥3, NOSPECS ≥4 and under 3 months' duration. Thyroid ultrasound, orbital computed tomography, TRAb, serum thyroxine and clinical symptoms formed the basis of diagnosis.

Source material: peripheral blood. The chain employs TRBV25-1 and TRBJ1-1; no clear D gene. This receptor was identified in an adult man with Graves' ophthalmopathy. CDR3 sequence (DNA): TGTGCCTCGGAAGGAGTTGACGGCCAAGCTTTCTTT. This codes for CASEGVDGQAFF.